This is a list of T cell receptor beta chains from one sample in a study of T cell responses to AZD1222 COVID-19 vaccine. Sequencing used immunoSEQ multiplex PCR; TCRdb keeps in-frame clones, though not all of them. Of 130,000 to 150,000 clones listed, around 90% are singletons. This specimen consisted of peripheral blood, obtained 28 days after the second AZD1222 dose. The receptors come from an adult who received the AZD1222 COVID-19 vaccine. Both conserved end residues are part of each CDR3. Fields, in order: clone size, D gene, V gene, J gene, CDR3 protein, CDR3 DNA. A D gene is named only where the DNA matches it firmly. The size of a clone is reported for some rows only, either as once, few or many, or as a class for expanded clones.

once,NA,TRBV27,TRBJ1-5,CASSRGYSNQPQHF,TGTGCCAGCAGTCGGGGGTATAGCAATCAGCCCCAGCATTTT
NA,NA,TRBV7-9,TRBJ2-3,CATGADTQYF,TGTGCCACCGGGGCAGATACGCAGTATTTT
NA,TRBD1,TRBV5-5,TRBJ1-1,CASSLWDRGDTEAFF,TGTGCCAGCAGCTTGTGGGACAGGGGAGACACTGAAGCTTTCTTT
NA,NA,TRBV4-1,TRBJ2-1,CASSHVAGDYNEQFF,TGCGCCAGCAGCCACGTGGCAGGGGATTACAATGAGCAGTTCTTC
NA,NA,TRBV19,TRBJ1-5,CASSLQQGVSNQPQHF,TGTGCCAGTAGTTTGCAACAGGGAGTTAGCAATCAGCCCCAGCATTTT
NA,NA,TRBV10-3,TRBJ1-1,CAISGGRLNTEAFF,TGTGCCATCAGTGGGGGACGGCTGAACACTGAAGCTTTCTTT
NA,NA,TRBV15,TRBJ1-5,CATSRDPNSNQPQHF,TGTGCCACCAGCAGAGACCCGAATAGCAATCAGCCCCAGCATTTT
NA,NA,TRBV11-2,TRBJ1-5,CASSLDGLPNQPQHF,TGTGCCAGCAGCTTAGATGGGCTGCCCAATCAGCCCCAGCATTTT
once,NA,TRBV6-1,TRBJ2-7,CASSEQVSSPSEQYF,TGTGCCAGCAGTGAACAGGTTTCTTCCCCCAGCGAGCAGTACTTC
NA,NA,TRBV30,TRBJ2-5,CAWSGYQETQYF,TGTGCCTGGAGTGGGTACCAAGAGACCCAGTACTTC
NA,NA,TRBV9,TRBJ1-2,CASSLTGTGNGYTF,TGTGCCAGCAGCTTGACCGGGACGGGAAATGGCTACACCTTC
once,NA,TRBV2,TRBJ1-1,CASSEAPATGWGEAFF,TGTGCCAGCAGTGAAGCGCCAGCCACAGGGTGGGGCGAAGCTTTCTTT
NA,NA,TRBV6-1,TRBJ2-7,CASSEWGDSYEQYF,TGTGCCAGCAGTGAATGGGGGGACTCCTACGAGCAGTACTTC
NA,NA,TRBV19,TRBJ2-5,CASSNGLQETQYF,TGTGCCAGTAGTAACGGCCTACAAGAGACCCAGTACTTC
NA,TRBD2,TRBV7-2,TRBJ2-7,CASSPSGSAALREQYF,TGTGCCAGCAGCCCTAGCGGGAGCGCCGCTTTAAGAGAGCAGTACTTC
NA,TRBD1,TRBV19,TRBJ1-5,CASSAQPDRGLGQPQHF,TGTGCCAGTAGTGCACAGCCCGACAGGGGGCTGGGTCAGCCCCAGCATTTT
NA,NA,TRBV29-1,TRBJ1-1,CSSATGLGNTEAFF,TGCAGCTCAGCCACAGGGTTGGGGAACACTGAAGCTTTCTTT
NA,NA,TRBV30,TRBJ1-1,CAWSVPSLNTEAFF,TGTGCCTGGAGTGTTCCCAGTTTGAACACTGAAGCTTTCTTT
NA,TRBD1,TRBV7-2,TRBJ1-1,CASSPGQEIGTEAFF,TGTGCCAGCAGCCCGGGACAGGAGATAGGGACTGAAGCTTTCTTT
NA,NA,TRBV9,TRBJ2-7,CASNLEAGHPYEQYF,TGTGCCAGCAACCTGGAGGCAGGCCATCCCTACGAGCAGTACTTC
few,TRBD1,TRBV5-6,TRBJ1-1,CASSFGQGGEAFF,TGTGCCAGCAGCTTCGGACAGGGGGGTGAAGCTTTCTTT
NA,TRBD1,TRBV11-1,TRBJ1-1,CASSLPRTGEAFF,TGTGCCAGCAGCTTACCGCGGACAGGGGAAGCTTTCTTT
NA,TRBD1,TRBV4-1,TRBJ2-7,CASSQGQGAYEQYF,TGCGCCAGCAGCCAAGGGCAGGGGGCCTACGAGCAGTACTTC
NA,NA,TRBV7-6,TRBJ2-2,CASSHQTGELFF,TGTGCCAGCAGCCACCAGACCGGGGAGCTGTTTTTT
NA,NA,TRBV6-4,TRBJ2-3,CASRQSHGDTQYF,TGTGCCAGCAGACAGAGCCATGGAGATACGCAGTATTTT
NA,TRBD2,TRBV13,TRBJ2-3,CASSLGAGADTQYF,TGTGCCAGCAGCCTAGGGGCGGGAGCAGATACGCAGTATTTT
NA,TRBD2,TRBV10-2,TRBJ2-7,CASNLAGKDEQYF,TGCGCCAGCAACCTAGCGGGAAAGGACGAGCAGTACTTC
NA,NA,TRBV19,TRBJ2-1,CASSIAASSYNEQFF,TGTGCCAGTAGTATAGCTGCCTCCTCCTACAATGAGCAGTTCTTC
NA,NA,TRBV5-6,TRBJ2-7,CASSLAGSYEQYF,TGTGCCAGCAGCCTGGCGGGTTCCTACGAGCAGTACTTC
NA,NA,TRBV6-5,TRBJ2-7,CASSYSGASYEQYF,TGTGCCAGCAGTTATTCGGGGGCCTCCTACGAGCAGTACTTC
few,TRBD1,TRBV10-1,TRBJ1-5,CASPLDRASNQPQHF,TGCGCCAGTCCGTTGGACAGGGCGAGCAATCAGCCCCAGCATTTT
NA,NA,TRBV6-5,TRBJ2-7,CASSWSAGTYEQYF,TGTGCCAGCAGTTGGTCCGCCGGTACCTACGAGCAGTACTTC
NA,TRBD1,TRBV24-1,TRBJ2-1,CATSRDRGTYNEQFF,TGTGCCACCAGTAGGGACAGGGGGACCTACAATGAGCAGTTCTTC
NA,NA,TRBV5-1,TRBJ2-1,CASSLFGGVGLTNEQFF,TGCGCCAGCAGCTTGTTTGGGGGCGTGGGATTAACCAATGAGCAGTTCTTC
NA,NA,TRBV11-3,TRBJ1-3,CASRTQGSGNTIYF,TGTGCCAGCAGGACTCAGGGGTCTGGAAACACCATATATTTT
NA,NA,TRBV30,TRBJ2-2,CAWSVPNTGELFF,TGTGCCTGGAGTGTACCCAACACCGGGGAGCTGTTTTTT
NA,NA,TRBV7-9,TRBJ1-1,CASSSSLNTEAFF,TGTGCCAGCAGCTCGAGTCTGAACACTGAAGCTTTCTTT
NA,TRBD1,TRBV9,TRBJ2-7,CASSRSGTAYEQYF,TGTGCCAGCAGCCGCTCCGGGACAGCCTACGAGCAGTACTTC
NA,NA,TRBV5-1,TRBJ2-3,CASSFSGGASLGTDTQYF,TGCGCCAGCAGCTTCTCTGGGGGGGCCAGCTTAGGGACAGATACGCAGTATTTT
NA,NA,TRBV19,TRBJ2-1,CASSPPPYNEQFF,TGTGCCAGTAGTCCCCCCCCCTACAATGAGCAGTTCTTC